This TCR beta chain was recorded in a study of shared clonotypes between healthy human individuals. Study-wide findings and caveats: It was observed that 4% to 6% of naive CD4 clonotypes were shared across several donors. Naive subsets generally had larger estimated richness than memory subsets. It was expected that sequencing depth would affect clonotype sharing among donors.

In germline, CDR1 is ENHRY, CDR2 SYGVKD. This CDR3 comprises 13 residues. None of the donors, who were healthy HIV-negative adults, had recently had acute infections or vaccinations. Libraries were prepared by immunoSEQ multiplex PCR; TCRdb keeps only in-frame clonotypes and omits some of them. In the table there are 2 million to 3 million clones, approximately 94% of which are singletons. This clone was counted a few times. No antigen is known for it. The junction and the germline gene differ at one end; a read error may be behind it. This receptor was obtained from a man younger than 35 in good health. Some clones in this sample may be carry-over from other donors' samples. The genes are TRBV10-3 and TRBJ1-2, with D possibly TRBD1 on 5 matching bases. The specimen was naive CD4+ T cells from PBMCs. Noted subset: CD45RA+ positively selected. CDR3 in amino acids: CAISAGISYGYTF. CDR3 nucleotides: TGTGCCATTAGTGCAGGGATCAGCTATGGCTACACCTTC.